Below, 11 T cell receptor beta chains from the same sample are listed, as sequenced in a study of shared clonotypes between healthy human individuals. Measured with immunoSEQ multiplex PCR; TCRdb has only the in-frame clones, and not every one. Of a few million clones listed, about 92% are singletons. Source material: naive CD4+ T cells from PBMCs. Subset reported: CD45RA+ positively selected. Receptors were obtained from a man aged 18 to 29 in good health. Some clones in this sample may be carry-over from other donors' samples.

This clone came up once. V usage is TRBV6-5 and J usage is TRBJ2-7; 7 nucleotides match TRBD2. The CDR3 spans 16 residues. V gave up 3 bases and J gave up 3 bases; unmatched junction bases: 11. The germline V gene encodes CDR1 MNHEY and CDR2 SVGAGI. The CDR3 DNA follows: TGTGCCAGCAGTTATCGGGGCCGGGGGGAATTCTACGAGCAGTACTTC. Amino acids: CASSYRGRGEFYEQYF.

This chain links TRBV9 with TRBJ2-2; no firm D call. V was shortened by 5 bases and J by 5 bases, with 10 bases between the two germline ends. The germline gives CDR1 SGDLS, CDR2 YYNGEE. This CDR3 comprises 13 residues. CDR3 DNA: TGTGCCAGCAGGCCCGGGTCGACCGGGGAGCTGTTTTTT. The encoded protein is CASRPGSTGELFF.

This CDR3 is CASRPGRRGGELFF. The CDR3 DNA sequence: TGTGCCAGTAGACCGGGACGTAGGGGCGGGGAGCTGTTTTTT. The chain is built from TRBV19 and TRBJ2-2; TRBD1 or TRBD2 may be the D gene (5 bases each). The V and J ends lost 6 bases and 7 bases respectively, with 15 bases between them. This CDR3 is built from 14 residues. Germline values: CDR1 LNHDA, CDR2 SQIVND (reference sequence).

The CDR3 bases are TGTGCCAGCAGCTTTAGGCGGGATGAGCAGTTCTTC. Protein sequence: CASSFRRDEQFF. V gene TRBV7-9 combines with J gene TRBJ2-1, with D perhaps TRBD2 (5 bases). There are 12 residues in the CDR3. Germline-derived CDR1 and CDR2 are SEHNR and FQNEAQ (reference sequence). The V gene lost 3 bases and the J gene lost 8 bases, with 8 bases spanning the gap.

Details on this clone: This sample also contains other DNA sequences that code for the same CDR3. J is TRBJ2-7 and V is TRBV5-4; a possible D gene is TRBD1 (6 bases). The V gene lost 4 bases and the J gene lost 2 bases, with 10 bases spanning the gap. The CDR3 spans 13 residues. Germline CDR1 reads SGHNT; CDR2 reads YYREEE (reference sequence). The CDR3 sequence: CASSLDSTYEQYF. The CDR3 DNA reads TGTGCCAGCAGCCTGGACAGTACCTACGAGCAGTACTTC.

This chain links TRBV29-1 with TRBJ2-1; D is unresolved. The germline gives CDR1 SQVTM, CDR2 ANQGSEA. The CDR3 runs to 11 residues. Trimming pared 4 bases from V and 5 bases from J, leaving 6 bases between. CDR3 region: CSVAADNEQFF. In DNA form, the CDR3 reads TGCAGCGTTGCGGCGGACAATGAGCAGTTCTTC.

The chain links TRBV7-2 to TRBJ1-2; TRBD1 aligns across 7 bases. The V gene end was trimmed by 1 base and the J gene end by 10 bases; junction bases not matched to a gene: 6. CDR1 is SGHTA and CDR2 is FQGNSA in the germline V gene. This CDR3 region has 13 residues. DNA for the CDR3: TGTGCCAGCAGCTTAGGACAGGGTAGTGCCTACACCTTC. Its protein is CASSLGQGSAYTF.

The chain is built from TRBV5-4 and TRBJ2-5; D gene unclear. Germline V gene sequence: CDR1 SGHNT, CDR2 YYREEE (reference sequence). The CDR3 contains 15 residues. V shed 0 bases and J shed 3 bases, with 12 bases lying between them. The CDR3 protein is CASSLAGIRKETQYF. The CDR3 bases are TGTGCCAGCAGCTTGGCCGGTATCAGAAAAGAGACCCAGTACTTC.

This sequence joins TRBV6-4 and TRBJ1-5, with a possible D match to TRBD1 (6 bases). The CDR3 sequence is 18 residues long. Looked up from germline, CDR1 is MRHNA and CDR2 is SNTAGT. The V end was cut by 2 bases, the J end by 3 bases, with 20 bases between. The CDR3 region is CASSDRVVDSPSNQPQHF. CDR3 coding DNA: TGTGCCAGCAGTGACCGGGTCGTGGACAGCCCCTCCAATCAGCCCCAGCATTTT.

The chain carries TRBV28 and TRBJ2-5; tentatively, D is TRBD2 (6 bases). The CDR3 has 13 residues. Germline CDR1 MDHEN, CDR2 SYDVKM. Trimming stripped 6 bases from V and 6 bases from J, with 14 bases between. DNA for the CDR3: TGTGCCAGCAGCCGGGACGGGAGCCAGACCCAGTACTTC. Residues: CASSRDGSQTQYF.

The chain uses TRBV7-2 and TRBJ2-3; the D gene is possibly TRBD2 (6 bases). This CDR3 is built from 14 residues. The germline V gene has CDR1 SGHTA and CDR2 FQGNSA. V gave up 5 bases and J gave up 7 bases, with 16 bases separating them. CDR3 DNA: TGTGCCAGCAGCCCCGGGACGGGAGTACATACGCAGTATTTT. Translating gives CASSPGTGVHTQYF.